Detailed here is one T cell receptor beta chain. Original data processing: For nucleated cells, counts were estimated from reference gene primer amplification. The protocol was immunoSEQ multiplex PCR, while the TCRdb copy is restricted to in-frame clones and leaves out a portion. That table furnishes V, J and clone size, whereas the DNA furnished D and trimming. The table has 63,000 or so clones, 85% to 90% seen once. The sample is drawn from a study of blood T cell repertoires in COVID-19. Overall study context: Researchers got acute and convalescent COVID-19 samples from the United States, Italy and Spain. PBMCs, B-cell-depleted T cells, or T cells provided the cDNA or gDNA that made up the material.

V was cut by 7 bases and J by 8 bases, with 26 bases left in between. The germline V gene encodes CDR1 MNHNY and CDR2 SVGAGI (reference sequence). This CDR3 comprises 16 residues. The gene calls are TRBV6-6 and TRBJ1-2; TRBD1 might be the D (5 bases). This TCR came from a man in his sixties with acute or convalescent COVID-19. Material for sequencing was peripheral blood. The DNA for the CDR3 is TGTGCCAGCAAGGGGTCGGCCCCAAAGATATTCCGGGGCTACACCTTC. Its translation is CASKGSAPKIFRGYTF.